This T cell receptor (beta chain) was sequenced during a study of Ad26.COV2.S vaccination and SARS-CoV-2 variants. Whole-study results and caveats: Vaccinees showed greater spike-specific TCR breadth than placebo recipients.

About this clone itself: Antigen: not known.

The germline V and J ends were trimmed by 1 base and 6 bases, with 10 bases remaining between them. Germline lookup yields CDR1 SGHDT and CDR2 YYEEEE. The CDR3 totals 14 residues. Clones were read by immunoSEQ multiplex PCR, and TCRdb kept only the in-frame ones, dropping some. The sample records approximately 420,000 clones, more than 85% being singletons. The treatment: around 19 received Ad26.COV2.S at low or high dose, single or two shots; about 5 received placebo; per-sample allocation not given. Samples analyzed were those drawn on day 63 after the first vaccine or placebo injection. The TCR originated in a person aged 18-60 years who received the Ad26.COV2.S COVID-19 vaccine or a placebo. The sample here was peripheral blood, taken in a trial of Ad26.COV2.S vaccine versus placebo. The V and J genes are TRBV5-6 and TRBJ2-2; D gene uncertain. The CDR3, as DNA: TGTGCCAGCAGCTTGTTTCTGGGTGCCGGGGAGCTGTTTTTT. Its translation is CASSLFLGAGELFF.